This is a list of T cell receptor beta chains from one sample in a study of shared clonotypes between healthy human individuals. Method: immunoSEQ multiplex PCR; TCRdb's copy keeps in-frame clones and lacks some. This sample has nearly 2 million clones; about 95% occur once, and the top ten carry less than 1.5%. The source material was naive CD8+ T cells sorted from blood. The receptors here all came from a man between 18 and 29 years old in good health. Each CDR3 is given with its conserved first and last residue. Each record gives: CDR3 length, V gene, clone size, D gene, J gene, CDR3 protein, CDR3 DNA. D genes are given only for firm matches. Clone sizes are given selectively: once, few, many, or a class where the clone is expanded.

>15|TRBV27|-|-|TRBJ1-5
CASSLLGPGTQPQHF
TGTGCCAGCAGTTTATTGGGACCGGGTACCCAGCCCCAGCATTTT
>15|TRBV10-3|once|-|TRBJ2-7
CAISTKTVVSYEQYF
TGTGCCATCAGTACGAAGACGGTGGTCTCCTACGAGCAGTACTTC
>13|TRBV9|-|TRBD1|TRBJ1-1
CASSERTGTEAFF
TGTGCCAGCAGCGAACGGACAGGCACTGAAGCTTTCTTT
>14|TRBV5-6|-|-|TRBJ2-2
CASSSGVALGELFF
TGTGCCAGCAGCTCTGGGGTGGCACTCGGGGAGCTGTTTTTT
>16|TRBV5-1|-|-|TRBJ2-5
CASSLVDELILETQYF
TGCGCCAGCAGCTTGGTCGACGAACTCATTCTAGAGACCCAGTACTTC
>12|TRBV5-6|once|-|TRBJ2-7
CASSFTTYEQYF
TGTGCCAGCAGCTTTACCACCTACGAGCAGTACTTC
>13|TRBV19|-|-|TRBJ2-2
CASGLVNTGELFF
TGTGCCAGTGGATTGGTTAACACCGGGGAGCTGTTTTTT
>14|TRBV4-1|-|-|TRBJ1-1
CASSQGPQGTEAFF
TGCGCCAGCAGCCAAGGTCCGCAGGGCACTGAAGCTTTCTTT
>14|TRBV9|-|-|TRBJ2-7
CASSVGGDTYEQYF
TGTGCCAGCAGCGTGGGTGGGGACACCTACGAGCAGTACTTC
>12|TRBV10-1|-|TRBD1|TRBJ1-1
CASSDRGTEAFF
TGCGCCAGCAGCGACAGGGGGACTGAAGCTTTCTTT
>16|TRBV15|-|-|TRBJ2-6
CATSDRGEMGPGVLTF
TGTGCCACCAGCGACCGTGGGGAGATGGGGCCAGGCGTCCTGACTTTC
>15|TRBV30|-|-|TRBJ1-2
CAWRGHEGSNYGYTF
TGTGCCTGGAGAGGGCACGAAGGTTCAAACTATGGCTACACCTTC
>10|TRBV21-1|-|-|TRBJ1-1
CAFLNTEAFF
TGTGCCTTTCTGAACACTGAAGCTTTCTTT
>15|TRBV7-9|-|TRBD2|TRBJ2-5
CASSPRAGGQETQYF
TGTGCCAGCAGCCCGAGGGCGGGAGGGCAAGAGACCCAGTACTTC
>15|TRBV12-5|once|-|TRBJ2-3
CASGLVQGAPDTQYF
TGTGCTAGTGGTTTGGTACAAGGGGCCCCAGATACGCAGTATTTT
>13|TRBV19|-|TRBD1|TRBJ2-7
CASSNRQGHEQYF
TGTGCCAGTAGTAACAGACAGGGCCACGAGCAGTACTTC
>16|TRBV6-1|-|-|TRBJ1-3
CASSEPSGTPGNTIYF
TGTGCCAGCAGTGAACCCTCCGGAACACCTGGAAACACCATATATTTT
>16|TRBV5-1|once|TRBD2|TRBJ2-7
CASSSPGTSGSYEQYF
TGCGCCAGCAGCAGCCCCGGGACTAGCGGCTCCTACGAGCAGTACTTC
>13|TRBV28|-|-|TRBJ2-7
CASSLRAPHEQYF
TGTGCCAGCAGTTTACGGGCTCCCCACGAGCAGTACTTC
>15|TRBV13|-|-|TRBJ2-2
CASSLRAGERGELFF
TGTGCCAGCAGCTTGAGGGCAGGGGAAAGGGGGGAGCTGTTTTTT
>14|TRBV9|-|-|TRBJ2-5
CASSVDSQEETQYF
TGTGCCAGCAGCGTAGATTCACAGGAAGAGACCCAGTACTTC
>15|TRBV12-5|-|TRBD1|TRBJ1-2
CASGLPGGLLYGYTF
TGTGCTAGTGGTTTGCCAGGGGGATTACTCTATGGCTACACCTTC
>14|TRBV4-3|-|-|TRBJ2-3
CASSQSFAADTQYF
TGCGCCAGCAGCCAAAGTTTTGCGGCAGATACGCAGTATTTT
>16|TRBV19|-|TRBD2|TRBJ2-3
CASSRGPERDTDTQYF
TGTGCCAGTAGCCGAGGACCCGAGCGGGACACAGATACGCAGTATTTT
>16|TRBV5-5|-|-|TRBJ2-7
CASSLVVGGISDEQYF
TGTGCCAGCAGCTTGGTTGTTGGGGGGATATCGGACGAGCAGTACTTC
>15|TRBV6-1|-|-|TRBJ1-6
CASSPGGQHNSPLHF
TGTGCCAGCAGCCCCGGGGGACAACATAATTCACCCCTCCACTTT
>13|TRBV7-9|-|-|TRBJ2-7
CASSLGQSGEQYF
TGTGCCAGCAGCTTAGGACAGTCTGGTGAGCAGTACTTC
>13|TRBV2|-|-|TRBJ2-1
CASIGVGGNEQFF
TGTGCCAGCATTGGAGTTGGAGGCAATGAGCAGTTCTTC
>14|TRBV5-6|-|TRBD1|TRBJ1-1
CASSLETGKRGAFF
TGTGCCAGCAGCTTGGAGACAGGGAAACGCGGAGCTTTCTTT
>16|TRBV6-1|-|TRBD2|TRBJ2-2
CASSGLAGGGTGELFF
TGTGCCAGCAGTGGTCTAGCGGGAGGAGGGACCGGGGAGCTGTTTTTT
>14|TRBV10-2|-|-|TRBJ2-3
CASRPMGAFDTQYF
TGCGCCAGCAGGCCCATGGGGGCTTTTGATACGCAGTATTTT
>13|TRBV5-1|-|-|TRBJ2-2
CASTLQDGVELFF
TGCGCCAGCACACTCCAGGACGGGGTAGAGCTGTTTTTT
>17|TRBV2|-|TRBD1|TRBJ1-2
CASSETRDRDPNYGYTF
TGTGCCAGCAGTGAAACCCGGGACAGAGATCCTAACTATGGCTACACCTTC
>13|TRBV30|-|-|TRBJ2-3
CAWTRRIPDTQYF
TGTGCCTGGACTAGAAGGATCCCGGATACGCAGTATTTT
>12|TRBV4-2|-|-|TRBJ2-7
CASSQDRYEQYF
TGTGCCAGCAGCCAAGATAGGTACGAGCAGTACTTC
>16|TRBV13|-|TRBD1|TRBJ2-3
CASSSKGDSYTDTQYF
TGTGCCAGCAGCTCGAAGGGGGACAGTTACACAGATACGCAGTATTTT
>13|TRBV29-1|-|-|TRBJ2-7
CSVGGQLTYEQYF
TGCAGCGTTGGAGGGCAGTTAACCTACGAGCAGTACTTC
>14|TRBV2|-|-|TRBJ1-2
CASILTRTNYGYTF
TGTGCCAGCATTTTAACACGTACGAACTATGGCTACACCTTC
>14|TRBV7-2|-|TRBD2|TRBJ2-7
CASSFYSGGYEQYF
TGTGCCAGCAGCTTTTATAGCGGGGGTTACGAGCAGTACTTC
>14|TRBV2|-|-|TRBJ1-5
CASSGAGSGQPQHF
TGTGCCAGCAGTGGGGCAGGGAGCGGTCAGCCCCAGCATTTT
>15|TRBV7-9|-|-|TRBJ1-4
CASSPIPQGSEKLFF
TGTGCCAGCAGCCCTATCCCGCAGGGGTCCGAAAAACTGTTTTTT
>17|TRBV4-3|-|TRBD2|TRBJ2-1
CASSQVIAGVGYNEQFF
TGCGCCAGCAGCCAGGTTATAGCGGGAGTCGGCTACAATGAGCAGTTCTTC
>14|TRBV4-1|-|TRBD2|TRBJ2-3
CASTNREGEDTQYF
TGCGCCAGCACGAATCGGGAGGGAGAGGATACGCAGTATTTT
>13|TRBV19|-|-|TRBJ2-3
CASSIGKADTQYF
TGTGCCAGTAGTATCGGAAAGGCAGATACGCAGTATTTT